Presented here are 13 T cell receptor beta chains from one specimen sequenced in a study of cytomegalovirus exposure and HLA in healthy donors. The PCR had 60 Vbeta and 13 Jbeta primers. Produced via immunoSEQ multiplex PCR; TCRdb's table is partial and in-frame only. The sample shows 75,000 to 95,000 clones, roughly 80% of them seen only once. Sequencing used PBMCs. The receptors come from a human donor in good health.

The J gene is TRBJ1-1, the V gene TRBV5-4, with a weak D call TRBD1 (5 bases). Germline-derived CDR1 and CDR2 are SGHNT and YYREEE (reference sequence). The ends were cut back, 1 base at V and 2 bases at J, with 9 bases in the middle. The CDR3 length is 14 residues. CDR3 loop: CASSLWQGNTEAFF. The CDR3 DNA is TGTGCCAGCAGCTTGTGGCAGGGAAACACTGAAGCTTTCTTT.

Here the CDR3 reads CSVWDRGYTF. The CDR3 DNA reads TGCAGCGTGTGGGACAGGGGCTACACCTTC. This sequence joins TRBV29-1 and TRBJ1-2; 8 bases map to TRBD1. Trimming removed 6 bases from V and 8 bases from J; junction bases left unmatched: 2. From germline, CDR1 is SQVTM and CDR2 ANQGSEA. The CDR3 has 10 amino acids. Variable domain in full (rest from reference TRBV29-1 and TRBJ1-2): SAVISQKPSRDICQRGTSLTIQCQVDSQVTMMFWYRQQPGQSLTLIATANQGSEATYESGFVIDKFPISRPNLTFSTLTVSNMSPEDSSIYLCSVWDRGYTFGSGTRLTVV.

This rearrangement joins TRBV6-1 to TRBJ2-6; possibly TRBD1 for D (5 bases). The CDR3 is 15 residues long. V shed 2 bases and J shed 0 bases, with 5 bases lying between them. CDR1 and CDR2 (germline): MNHNS, SASEGT. The CDR3 spells CASSETGSGANVLTF. The CDR3 DNA follows: TGTGCCAGCAGTGAAACAGGCTCTGGGGCCAACGTCCTGACTTTC.

As concerns this clone: A read error may produce the germline difference seen at one junction end. This chain's CDR3 is CSVEGLAGATGELFF. In DNA form, the CDR3 reads TGCAGCGTCGAAGGGCTAGCGGGGGCGACCGGGGAGCTGTTTTTT. J is TRBJ2-2 and V is TRBV29-1; TRBD2 aligns across 10 bases. Germline V gene data show CDR1 as SQVTM and CDR2 as ANQGSEA. The CDR3 is made up of 15 amino acids.

The V gene is TRBV2, the J gene TRBJ1-1, with 10 positions matching TRBD1. V trimming: 6 bases; J trimming: 1 base; junction bases outside the gene matches: 2. Germline assignment: CDR1 SNHLY and CDR2 FYNNEI. CDR3 length: 14 residues. CDR3 sequence: CASRGQGTNTEAFF. The DNA of the CDR3 is TGTGCCAGCAGGGGACAGGGGACGAACACTGAAGCTTTCTTT.

The chain carries TRBV6-5 and TRBJ2-5, with a weak D call TRBD1 (5 bases). The CDR3 loop spans 12 amino acids. CDR1 MNHEY and CDR2 SVGAGI come from the germline V gene. Trimming took off 7 bases at V and 5 bases at J, with 11 bases between the two ends. As DNA, the CDR3 is TGTGCCAGCAAGGGGCCAGCGGAGACCCAGTACTTC. Translating it yields CASKGPAETQYF.

CDR3 sequence (DNA): TGTGCCATCAGGGGGCCCTTGTCCTACGAGCAGTACTTC. Its translation: CAIRGPLSYEQYF. The chain has TRBV10-3 and TRBJ2-7, with D tentatively TRBD1 (5 bases). CDR1 is ENHRY, CDR2 SYGVKD, per germline. V shed 6 bases and J shed 1 base, with 10 bases lying between them. The CDR3 is 13 residues long.

The rearrangement links TRBV19 to TRBJ2-1; 10 bases line up with TRBD2. CDR1 and CDR2 (germline): LNHDA, SQIVND (reference sequence). The CDR3 spans 15 residues. Trimming cost V 5 bases and J 6 bases; bases outside gene matches: 7. This CDR3 is CASSSLAGQLNEQFF. Written as DNA, the CDR3 is TGTGCCAGTAGTTCACTAGCGGGGCAGCTCAATGAGCAGTTCTTC.

Note on this clone: At one of its ends the junction is not consistent with the germline gene, which may arise from a read error. This rearrangement joins TRBV4-3 to TRBJ1-5, with TRBD1 as a possible D gene (5 bases). Per germline, CDR1 LGHNA and CDR2 YSLEER. The CDR3 has 15 residues. CDR3 coding DNA: TGCGCCAGCAGCCAAGATCGGGGGATGGGTCAGCCCCAGAATTTT. Its translation: CASSQDRGMGQPQNF.

Turning to this clone: At one boundary the junction diverges from the germline segment, which might be a read error. This sequence joins TRBV7-2 and TRBJ1-5, with 7 bases identical to TRBD1. This CDR3 is built from 15 residues. Germline V gene data show CDR1 as SGHTA and CDR2 as FQGNSA. CDR3 amino acids: CASSLGQGGNQPQNF. In DNA, the CDR3 is TGTGCCAGCAGCTTAGGGCAGGGGGGAAATCAGCCCCAGAATTTT.

This chain connects TRBV4-3 to TRBJ2-7; 8 bases line up with TRBD1. The ends lost 0 bases at V and 2 bases at J; junction bases unmatched: 6. The CDR3 extends over 16 amino acids. Germline loops: CDR1 LGHNA, CDR2 YSLEER. CDR3 nucleotides: TGCGCCAGCAGCCAAGATAGGACAGGGACAACCTACGAGCAGTACTTC. This encodes CASSQDRTGTTYEQYF.

The V and J genes are TRBV5-1 and TRBJ2-7, with no clear D. Germline loops: CDR1 SGHRS, CDR2 YFSETQ. Trimming took off 4 bases at V and 0 bases at J, with 5 bases between the two ends. The CDR3 has 12 amino acids. DNA of the CDR3: TGCGCCAGCAGCGATAGCTCCTACGAGCAGTACTTC. Translated, it gives CASSDSSYEQYF. Full variable domain (outside the CDR3, taken from reference TRBV5-1 and TRBJ2-7): KAGVTQTPRYLIKTRGQQVTLSCSPISGHRSVSWYQQTPGQGLQFLFEYFSETQRNKGNFPGRFSGRQFSNSRSEMNVSTLELGDSALYLCASSDSSYEQYFGPGTRLTVT.

This chain joins TRBV15 and TRBJ2-1, with D possibly matching TRBD2 (7 bases). Trimming took 0 bases from V and 4 from J, leaving 13 bases between them. There are 16 residues in the CDR3. Per germline, CDR1 LNHNV and CDR2 YYDKDF (reference sequence). CDR3 sequence (DNA): TGTGCCACCAGCAGAGATTGGGGGGGGCAATACAATGAGCAGTTCTTC. Translated, it gives CATSRDWGGQYNEQFF.